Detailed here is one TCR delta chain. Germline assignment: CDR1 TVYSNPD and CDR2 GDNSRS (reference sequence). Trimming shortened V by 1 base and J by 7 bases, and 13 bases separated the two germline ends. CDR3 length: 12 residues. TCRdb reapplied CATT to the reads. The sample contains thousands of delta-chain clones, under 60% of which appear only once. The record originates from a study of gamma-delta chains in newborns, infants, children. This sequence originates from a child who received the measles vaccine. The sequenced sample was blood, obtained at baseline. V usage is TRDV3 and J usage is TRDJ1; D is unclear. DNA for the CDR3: TGTGCCTTTAACGTCTACGACGGTAAACTCATCTTT. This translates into CAFNVYDGKLIF.